The clone carrying this TCR beta chain was found many times. Its antigen is not known. The data are from a study of T-cell reconstitution after alpha-beta-depleted transplantation in children. For TCRbeta, the library was prepared with unique molecular identifiers. TCRdb used MiXCR to reprocess the PCR reads, holding one entry per CDR3 protein. The data contain about 98,000 distinct CDR3 sequences, around 6.1% of them singletons. Study-level findings and limits: The origin of high day-60 TCRbeta diversity in some patients lay in surviving recipient T cells and thymic progenitors. A year had passed since transplant, and T-cell counts and diversity by then came mostly from newly produced T cells. Alpha-beta T cells present about two months after transplant were reported to originate from several hundred expanded graft clones.

The clonotype was recovered from a female patient between 2 and 15 years old who had a stem cell transplant for Fanconi anemia, so the T cells may come from the graft donor. Material: PBMCs, mostly from graft donor cells, obtained 60 days after TCRalphabeta/CD19-depleted stem cell transplant.

The CDR3 bases are TGTGCCAGCAGCTTAGCCCGGACTCGCACAGATACGCAGTATTTT. Translation: CASSLARTRTDTQYF. The chain recombines TRBV7-9 with TRBJ2-3; D may be TRBD2 (5 bases). With 0 bases removed from V and 1 base from J, the gap between germline ends came to 8 bases. Germline loops: CDR1 SEHNR, CDR2 FQNEAQ (reference sequence). The CDR3 has 15 amino acids.